Given below is one T cell receptor (beta chain) in context. Antigen unknown. These data come from a study of human T cells and chemical hapten exposure. Turning to the study itself: Sensitizing treatment utilized 2% DPC over an approximately 2 cm by approximately 2 cm portion of upper inner arm skin. Study outcomes and limitations: Donor immune responses may differ from healthy people's, since all donors had alopecia.

TCRdb recomputed calls from the RACE reads with MiXCR, one row per CDR3 protein. The sample lists about 200,000 distinct CDR3 sequences; 24% were seen once. The time point: patch test 3, about 24 weeks after DPC sensitization. Treatment noted: therapeutic diphenylcyclopropenone sensitization with weekly scalp DPC. Trimming removed 5 bases from V and 0 bases from J, with 10 bases in between. Germline values: CDR1 SEHNR, CDR2 FQNEAQ (reference sequence). This CDR3 is built from 15 residues. The sample in question was whole blood, obtained in connection with sensitization to the hapten diphenylcyclopropenone (DPC). The origin of this receptor is a woman aged 35 to 49 with alopecia areata. Some clones in this sample may be carry-over from other donors' samples. V gene TRBV7-9 combines with J gene TRBJ1-4, with unresolved D. In nucleotides, the CDR3 is TGTGCCAGCAGCCCAGGACCGACAACTAATGAAAAACTGTTTTTT. This translates into CASSPGPTTNEKLFF. The full variable domain, its missing parts supplied by reference TRBV7-9 and TRBJ1-4, is DTGVSQNPRHKITKRGQNVTFRCDPISEHNRLYWYRQTLGQGPEFLTYFQNEAQLEKSRLLSDRFSAERPKGSFSTLEIQRTEQGDSAMYLCASSPGPTTNEKLFFGSGTQLSVL.